What follows are 32 T cell receptor beta chains derived from one specimen sequenced in a study of blood T cell repertoires in COVID-19. The repertoire was sequenced with immunoSEQ multiplex PCR; TCRdb's copy has only in-frame clones and lacks some. The sample lists approximately 300,000 clones, around 87% seen once, with 1% in the top ten. Sample: peripheral blood. These receptors originate from a man aged 50 to 59 with active or convalescent COVID-19.

The V call is TRBV14, the J call TRBJ2-7; 12 bases match TRBD2. CDR1 is SGHDN and CDR2 is FVKESK in the germline V gene. V lost 1 base, J lost 4 bases, and 8 bases stayed unmatched. The CDR3 covers 17 residues. The CDR3 DNA reads TGTGCCAGCAGCCAAGGGTGGCGACTAGCGGGAGCGTACGAGCAGTACTTC. Protein product: CASSQGWRLAGAYEQYF.

The chain couples TRBV20-1 to TRBJ1-2, with D uncertain. The length of the CDR3 is 11 residues. Germline V gene data show CDR1 as DFQATT and CDR2 as SNEGSKA (reference sequence). Trimming pared 3 bases from V and 8 bases from J, leaving 10 bases between. The chain's CDR3 is CSASAREGYTF. CDR3 bases: TGCAGTGCTAGCGCCCGGGAAGGCTACACCTTC.

Written as DNA, the CDR3 is TGTGCCAGCAGCCATCAACGGGGGTACGAGCAGTACTTC. Translation gives CASSHQRGYEQYF. This sequence joins TRBV3-1 (or the pseudogene TRBV3-2) and TRBJ2-7; the D gene is possibly TRBD2 (6 bases). V was pared by 3 bases and J by 4 bases, with 10 bases between. The CDR3 loop spans 13 amino acids. The germline V gene encodes CDR1 LGHDT and CDR2 YNNKEL (reference sequence).

The chain links TRBV7-2 to TRBJ2-7; 12 positions match TRBD1. Losses at the gene ends were 0 bases for V and 6 bases for J; bases not matched to a gene: 3. This CDR3 contains 15 residues. Per the germline V gene, CDR1 is SGHTA and CDR2 is FQGNSA. The CDR3 sequence: CASSLAGQGAGEQYF. The CDR3 bases are TGTGCCAGCAGCTTAGCGGGACAGGGGGCGGGCGAGCAGTACTTC. Full variable domain (outside the CDR3, taken from reference TRBV7-2 and TRBJ2-7): GAGVSQSPSNKVTEKGKDVELRCDPISGHTALYWYRQSLGQGLEFLIYFQGNSAPDKSGLPSDRFSAERTGGSVSTLTIQRTQQEDSAVYLCASSLAGQGAGEQYFGPGTRLTVT.

The chain links TRBV5-3 to TRBJ2-1; 11 positions agree with TRBD2. TRBV5-3 carries the ORF label, with uncertain function. The CDR3 sequence is 15 residues long. Losses at the gene ends were 8 bases for V and 8 bases for J; bases not matched to a gene: 12. For the CDR3, the DNA is TGTGCCAGCCTCACCTCCGGGACTAGCGGCCATGAGCAGTTCTTC. It yields the protein CASLTSGTSGHEQFF.

The CDR3, as DNA: TGTGCCAGCAGCCCCCGGACTAGCGGGAGTAGTCAGGGTGAGCAGTTCTTC. The encoded protein is CASSPRTSGSSQGEQFF. J is TRBJ2-1 and V is TRBV3-1 (or the pseudogene TRBV3-2); 13 bases agree with TRBD2. Germline CDR1 and CDR2: LGHDT and YNNKEL (reference sequence). CDR3 size: 17 residues. The ends lost 4 bases at V and 9 bases at J; junction bases unmatched: 12.

V usage is TRBV10-3 and J usage is TRBJ1-1, with 9 positions matching TRBD1. The V and J ends lost 0 bases and 3 bases, in that order; junction bases with no gene match: 2. CDR1 and CDR2 from the germline V gene are ENHRY and SYGVKD. This CDR3 region has 15 residues. CDR3 loop: CAISESTGGHTEAFF. The DNA for the CDR3 is TGTGCCATCAGTGAGTCGACAGGGGGACACACTGAAGCTTTCTTT.

The chain is built from TRBV7-9 and TRBJ1-2; weak D call: TRBD1 (6 bases). The CDR3 has 14 residues. Germline CDR1 SEHNR, CDR2 FQNEAQ (reference sequence). Trimming took off 6 bases at V and 1 base at J, with 12 bases between the two ends. For the CDR3, the DNA is TGTGCCAGCAGTCCGGACAGCCTTAACTATGGCTACACCTTC. It yields the protein CASSPDSLNYGYTF.

The CDR3 DNA reads TGTGCCAGCAGCTCCCCTACTCAGGGGGCGCATGGCTACACCTTC. It specifies CASSSPTQGAHGYTF. The J gene is TRBJ1-2, the V gene TRBV5-4; 8 bases match TRBD1. V shed 3 bases and J 6 bases; nucleotides not matched to a gene: 10. Germline V gene lookup returns CDR1 SGHNT and CDR2 YYREEE (reference sequence). This CDR3 contains 15 residues. The full variable domain, with the rest looked up from reference TRBV5-4 and TRBJ1-2, is ETGVTQSPTHLIKTRGQQVTLRCSSQSGHNTVSWYQQALGQGPQFIFQYYREEENGRGNFPPRFSGLQFPNYSSELNVNALELDDSALYLCASSSPTQGAHGYTFGSGTRLTVV.

This clone was recorded once. CDR3 loop: CASSIEDRGAEQYF. In nucleotides, the CDR3 is TGTGCCAGCAGCATCGAGGACAGGGGAGCTGAGCAGTACTTC. The chain carries TRBV5-6 and TRBJ2-7, with 9 nucleotides matching TRBD1. The V gene end was trimmed by 4 bases and the J gene end by 7 bases; junction bases not matched to a gene: 9. In germline, CDR1 is SGHDT, CDR2 YYEEEE. The CDR3 loop spans 14 amino acids.

J is TRBJ2-5 and V is TRBV15, with a tentative D call TRBD1 (6 bases). The CDR3 is made up of 13 amino acids. Germline values: CDR1 LNHNV, CDR2 YYDKDF (reference sequence). The V and J ends lost 1 base and 9 bases respectively, with 12 bases between them. The CDR3 DNA reads TGTGCCACCAGCAGAGGCGAACAGGGCCCCCAGTACTTC. It encodes CATSRGEQGPQYF.

J is TRBJ1-2 and V is TRBV7-2; possibly TRBD1 for D (5 bases). V lost 5 bases and J 4 bases, leaving 17 bases between the germline ends. The germline CDR1 and CDR2 sequences are SGHTA and FQGNSA. The CDR3 is 15 amino acids. Here the CDR3 DNA reads TGTGCCAGCAGCGCGGGACCCCCGGCCCCCTATGGCTACACCTTC. Amino acids: CASSAGPPAPYGYTF.

This sequence joins TRBV5-1 and TRBJ1-1; the match to TRBD1 covers 7 bases. Trimming removed 1 base from V and 0 bases from J; junction bases left unmatched: 6. This CDR3 spans 16 amino acids. Germline loops: CDR1 SGHRS, CDR2 YFSETQ. CDR3 protein: CASSLSYRGMNTEAFF. The CDR3 nucleotides are TGCGCCAGCAGCTTGTCCTACAGGGGCATGAACACTGAAGCTTTCTTT.

This chain joins TRBV19 and TRBJ2-2; TRBD2 matches 12 bases. The V segment lost 5 bases and the J segment 1 base; nucleotides outside the gene matches: 2. Germline V CDR1 and CDR2: LNHDA, SQIVND (reference sequence). This CDR3 contains 16 residues. The CDR3 protein is CASSGTSGWNTGELFF. CDR3 DNA: TGTGCCAGTAGTGGGACTAGCGGGTGGAACACCGGGGAGCTGTTTTTT.

In its sample, this clone was seen a few times. The chain carries TRBV30 and TRBJ1-5; no definite D call. This CDR3 spans 14 amino acids. The germline V and J ends were trimmed by 2 bases and 5 bases, with 13 bases remaining between them. Germline CDR1 GTSNPN, CDR2 SVGIG (reference sequence). CDR3 bases: TGTGCCTGGAGTCGTGACGGCGGATATCAGCCCCAGCATTTT. Its translation: CAWSRDGGYQPQHF.

The chain couples TRBV24-1 to TRBJ1-5; 8 bases fit TRBD1. J was trimmed by 0 bases and V by 5 bases; bases with no gene match: 5. CDR3 length: 16 amino acids. Germline CDR1 reads KGHDR; CDR2 reads SFDVKD. The CDR3 nucleotides read TGTGCCACCAGTGCAGGGGGCAGGTCTAGCAATCAGCCCCAGCATTTT. It yields the protein CATSAGGRSSNQPQHF.

In regard to this clone: Distinct nucleotide sequences in the sample also encode this CDR3. CDR3 nucleotide sequence: TGCGCCAGCAGCCAAGGGCGGTTCTCTGGAAACACCATATATTTT. Translated, it gives CASSQGRFSGNTIYF. This chain links TRBV4-3 with TRBJ1-3; D not certain. The V end was cut by 1 base, the J end by 0 bases, with 7 bases between. Germline V lookup: CDR1 LGHNA, CDR2 YSLEER. The CDR3 sequence is 15 residues long.

This clone was seen only once. This chain links TRBV15 with TRBJ1-1, with D unresolved. The germline V gene has CDR1 LNHNV and CDR2 YYDKDF (reference sequence). V lost 0 bases and J 1 base, leaving 9 bases between the germline ends. There are 15 residues in the CDR3. The CDR3 loop reads CATSREAGSNTEAFF. DNA of the CDR3: TGTGCCACCAGCAGAGAGGCAGGTTCGAACACTGAAGCTTTCTTT.

This chain connects TRBV4-1 to TRBJ2-7; D might be TRBD2 (5 bases). CDR1 is MGHRA, CDR2 YSYEKL, per germline. The CDR3 loop spans 14 amino acids. The V end lost 1 base, the J end lost 3 bases, and 10 bases lay between the germline ends. The CDR3: CASSQGIALYEQYF. In DNA, the CDR3 is TGCGCCAGCAGCCAAGGGATAGCGCTCTACGAGCAGTACTTC.

J is TRBJ1-6 and V is TRBV5-4; 7 nucleotides align to TRBD1. Germline lookup yields CDR1 SGHNT and CDR2 YYREEE (reference sequence). Trimming removed 1 base from V and 7 bases from J; junction bases left unmatched: 8. The CDR3 is 16 residues long. The CDR3 spells CASSLPTTGQNSPLHF. DNA for the CDR3: TGTGCCAGCAGCTTGCCTACGACAGGGCAAAATTCACCCCTCCACTTT.

The chain uses TRBV5-4 and TRBJ2-1; TRBD2 matches 8 bases. Germline V lookup: CDR1 SGHNT, CDR2 YYREEE (reference sequence). The CDR3 sequence is 18 residues long. Germline trimming cut 0 bases from V and 6 bases from J; bases unmatched to any gene: 14. CDR3 loop: CASSLDPPGLGVVNEQFF. CDR3 nucleotide sequence: TGTGCCAGCAGCTTGGACCCCCCGGGACTAGGGGTCGTCAATGAGCAGTTCTTC.

The chain links TRBV5-4 to TRBJ2-7; 10 nucleotides line up with TRBD2. This CDR3 contains 15 residues. The ends lost 0 bases at V and 4 bases at J; junction bases unmatched: 4. Per germline, CDR1 SGHNT and CDR2 YYREEE (reference sequence). CDR3: CASSLGGLADYEQYF. The DNA for the CDR3 is TGTGCCAGCAGCTTGGGAGGACTAGCGGATTACGAGCAGTACTTC.

As to this clone: This sample includes further DNA sequences coding for the same CDR3. This rearrangement joins TRBV3-1 (or the pseudogene TRBV3-2) to TRBJ1-6; the D is unclear. The CDR3 sequence is 13 residues long. Germline V lookup: CDR1 LGHDT, CDR2 YNNKEL (reference sequence). V gave up 0 bases and J gave up 9 bases, with 6 bases separating them. CDR3 loop: CASSQDYFSPLHF. DNA of the CDR3: TGTGCCAGCAGCCAAGATTACTTTTCACCCCTCCACTTT.

The chain employs TRBV28 and TRBJ2-3, with D unclear. From germline, CDR1 is MDHEN and CDR2 SYDVKM. Trimming cost V 8 bases and J 0 bases, with 9 bases left between them. CDR3 size: 13 residues. The CDR3 here is CASEPGSTDTQYF. In DNA, the CDR3 is TGTGCCAGCGAGCCGGGTAGCACAGATACGCAGTATTTT. Filled out from reference TRBV28 and TRBJ2-3, the complete variable domain reads DVKVTQSSRYLVKRTGEKVFLECVQDMDHENMFWYRQDPGLGLRLIYFSYDVKMKEKGDIPEGYSVSREKKERFSLILESASTNQTSMYLCASEPGSTDTQYFGPGTRLTVL.

The chain employs TRBV10-1 and TRBJ2-1; 8 bases are a match to TRBD2. The J segment lost 7 bases and the V segment lost 7 bases, leaving 3 bases of the junction unmatched. This CDR3 is 12 amino acids long. Germline CDR1 and CDR2: WNHNN and SYGVQD (reference sequence). The CDR3 spells CASTGGANEQFF. The CDR3 nucleotides read TGCGCCAGCACGGGGGGGGCAAATGAGCAGTTCTTC.

V is TRBV10-3 and J is TRBJ2-1; 7 nucleotides match TRBD1. CDR1 is ENHRY and CDR2 is SYGVKD in the germline V gene. Unmatched junction bases numbered 15, after V lost 6 bases and J lost 7 bases. The CDR3 runs 16 residues. The DNA of the CDR3 is TGTGCCATCAGGGTCGGGCCAGGGGGTGGTTTGAATGAGCAGTTCTTC. It translates to CAIRVGPGGGLNEQFF.

V usage is TRBV7-9 and J usage is TRBJ1-4, with D possibly being TRBD1 (5 bases). CDR3 length: 14 residues. The germline V and J ends were trimmed by 5 bases and 8 bases, with 15 bases remaining between them. The germline V gene encodes CDR1 SEHNR and CDR2 FQNEAQ (reference sequence). The CDR3 bases are TGTGCCAGCAGCCCCTACGGGGGGTTGGAAAAACTGTTTTTT. Translated: CASSPYGGLEKLFF.

The chain joins TRBV5-6 to TRBJ1-2; 8 bases fit TRBD1. In germline, CDR1 is SGHDT, CDR2 YYEEEE. CDR3 length: 15 residues. V lost 2 bases and J lost 3; bases outside the gene matches: 6. The CDR3: CASSLTDRDDYGYTF. The CDR3, as DNA: TGTGCCAGCAGCTTAACGGACAGGGACGACTATGGCTACACCTTC.

This clone has more than one count but fewer than ten. This chain uses TRBV19 with TRBJ1-5; maybe TRBD1 (6 bases). Germline CDR1 is LNHDA and CDR2 is SQIVND (reference sequence). Deletions cut 6 bases from V and 7 bases from J, with 13 bases between. This CDR3 is 13 amino acids long. This chain's CDR3 is CASSGTSLQPQHF. CDR3 DNA: TGTGCCAGTAGCGGGACAAGTTTACAGCCCCAGCATTTT.

The rearrangement uses TRBV6-5 and TRBJ2-7; TRBD1 matches 7 bases. After removal of 6 bases from V and 2 bases from J, the junction contained 10 bases not matched to a gene. The CDR3 sequence is 15 residues long. Germline assignment: CDR1 MNHEY and CDR2 SVGAGI. This chain's CDR3 is CASRRDSVLTYEQYF. CDR3 nucleotides: TGTGCCAGCAGAAGGGACAGCGTCCTGACCTACGAGCAGTACTTC.

The rearrangement links TRBV9 to TRBJ2-5; 12 bases are a match to TRBD2. The CDR3 length is 16 residues. Germline trimming cut 0 bases from V and 2 bases from J; bases unmatched to any gene: 2. CDR1 is SGDLS and CDR2 is YYNGEE in the germline V gene. Written as DNA, the CDR3 is TGTGCCAGCAGCGTAGGTGGACTAGCGGGGCAAGAGACCCAGTACTTC. Amino acids: CASSVGGLAGQETQYF.

The chain combines TRBV29-1 with TRBJ2-7, with 8 nucleotides matching TRBD1. Per the germline V gene, CDR1 is SQVTM and CDR2 is ANQGSEA. After removal of 7 bases from V and 5 bases from J, the junction contained 10 bases not matched to a gene. The CDR3 is made up of 13 amino acids. This CDR3 is CSALDRVTHEQYF. The CDR3 DNA is TGCAGCGCCCTGGACAGGGTCACCCACGAGCAGTACTTC.